These 18 T cell receptor beta chains came from one sample sequenced in a study of T cells in Graves' hyperthyroidism and ophthalmopathy. The source material, RNA transcripts, was used to amplify TCR beta CDR3 regions. An initial round of RT-PCR targeting the TCR CDR3 relied on the HTBI primer set. TCRdb redid the calling of the multiplex PCR reads with MiXCR, one entry per CDR3 protein. The sample holds more than 350,000 distinct CDR3 sequences, roughly 15% seen once. The specimen sequenced was blood. The receptor source for this set is a woman between 25 and 40 years old with Graves' ophthalmopathy.

This clonotype showed up many times. The V call is TRBV11-3, the J call TRBJ1-2; D perhaps matches TRBD1 (6 bases). The CDR3 sequence is 14 residues long. The germline gives CDR1 SGHNT, CDR2 YENEEA. V was trimmed by 0 bases and J by 3 bases, leaving 8 bases between them. The CDR3 reads CASSLETGDYGYTF. The CDR3 region has the DNA TGTGCCAGCAGCTTAGAGACAGGCGACTATGGCTACACCTTC.

This clonotype occurred many times. This rearrangement joins TRBV20-1 to TRBJ2-3; 8 positions match TRBD2. CDR3 length: 16 amino acids. Germline values: CDR1 DFQATT, CDR2 SNEGSKA (reference sequence). V was clipped by 1 base and J by 1 base; unmatched bases: 7. The CDR3 spells CSARVLAGGGTDTQYF. In DNA form, the CDR3 reads TGCAGTGCTAGAGTATTGGCGGGGGGCGGCACAGATACGCAGTATTTT.

This clonotype was detected many times. The chain combines TRBV20-1 with TRBJ2-3; 8 bases agree with TRBD1. Trimming at V came to 4 bases and at J to 1 base, leaving 10 bases not matched to a gene. CDR3 size: 16 residues. From germline, CDR1 is DFQATT and CDR2 SNEGSKA (reference sequence). The CDR3 nucleotides read TGCAGTGCTATGACAGGGGAGAAGGTGGGCACAGATACGCAGTATTTT. Amino acids: CSAMTGEKVGTDTQYF.

This clonotype was counted many times. This chain links TRBV10-3 with TRBJ2-3; TRBD2 is a possible D gene (5 bases). The ends were cut back, 6 bases at V and 6 bases at J, with 10 bases in the middle. This CDR3 comprises 12 residues. Germline-derived CDR1 and CDR2 are ENHRY and SYGVKD. The CDR3 DNA reads TGTGCCATCAGCAATATAGCGGATACGCAGTATTTT. Encoded protein: CAISNIADTQYF.

This clonotype was found many times. This chain uses TRBV5-1 with TRBJ2-1, with 11 nucleotides matching TRBD2. Germline CDR1 reads SGHRS; CDR2 reads YFSETQ. The trim removed 3 bases at V and 8 bases at J, leaving 13 bases unmatched. This CDR3 region has 17 residues. The CDR3 is CASSSIRRTSGWDEQFF. The CDR3 DNA sequence: TGCGCCAGCAGCTCCATCCGCAGGACTAGCGGGTGGGATGAGCAGTTCTTC.

At least ten counts were recorded for this clonotype. The chain joins TRBV12-3 or TRBV12-4 to TRBJ1-2; tentative D call: TRBD1 (6 bases). V was cut by 6 bases and J by 6 bases, with 14 bases left in between. The CDR3 totals 13 residues. The CDR3 bases are TGTGCCAGCAGCCCCTCGACAGGCAATGGCTACACCTTC. Its protein product is CASSPSTGNGYTF.

In this sample, this clonotype turned up many times. This chain connects TRBV20-1 to TRBJ2-3; 7 positions agree with TRBD1. Germline V gene data show CDR1 as DFQATT and CDR2 as SNEGSKA (reference sequence). CDR3 size: 14 residues. The junction had 8 bases not matched to a gene; V was cut back by 7 bases and J by 1 base. This CDR3 is CSVPSGTGTDTQYF. The CDR3 DNA reads as TGCAGTGTACCGTCCGGGACAGGCACAGATACGCAGTATTTT.

This clonotype was counted many times. The V call is TRBV7-2, the J call TRBJ2-7; D is ambiguous. Per germline, CDR1 SGHTA and CDR2 FQGNSA. Deletions cut 2 bases from V and 5 bases from J, with 13 bases between. The CDR3 loop spans 14 amino acids. The DNA for the CDR3 is TGTGCCAGCAGCTTAAAAAACTCGGCCCACGAGCAGTACTTC. Translated, it gives CASSLKNSAHEQYF.

This clonotype was seen ten or more times. This sequence joins TRBV20-1 and TRBJ1-1; no reliable D call. The CDR3 extends over 13 amino acids. V dropped 8 bases and J dropped 7 bases, with 20 bases sitting between them. From germline, CDR1 is DFQATT and CDR2 SNEGSKA (reference sequence). The CDR3 loop is CSPTFGGRDEAFF. The CDR3 DNA reads as TGCAGTCCTACCTTTGGAGGGAGGGATGAAGCTTTCTTT.

This sequence joins TRBV7-8 and TRBJ1-3; TRBD1 aligns across 8 bases. Per germline, CDR1 SGHVS and CDR2 FQNEAQ. The CDR3 is 16 residues long. V lost 6 bases to trimming and J lost 0 bases; unmatched junction nucleotides: 7. Here the CDR3 DNA reads TGTGCCAGCAGGCCCGGACAGGGCAACTCTGGAAACACCATATATTTT. Its translation is CASRPGQGNSGNTIYF.

This chain's CDR3 is CASSSLAVETQYF. CDR3 bases: TGTGCCAGCAGCAGTCTAGCAGTCGAGACCCAGTACTTC. V gene TRBV5-6 combines with J gene TRBJ2-5; D may be TRBD2 (5 bases). CDR3 length equals 13 residues. V was clipped by 4 bases and J by 5 bases, with 12 bases between them. Germline assignment: CDR1 SGHDT and CDR2 YYEEEE. Filled out from reference TRBV5-6 and TRBJ2-5, the complete variable domain reads DAGVTQSPTHLIKTRGQQVTLRCSPKSGHDTVSWYQQALGQGPQFIFQYYEEEERQRGNFPDRFSGHQFPNYSSELNVNALLLGDSALYLCASSSLAVETQYFGPGTRLLVL.

This clonotype was detected many times. The chain carries TRBV12-3 or TRBV12-4 and TRBJ1-4; TRBD1 matches at 7 bases. This CDR3 spans 15 amino acids. J lost 5 bases, V lost 7 bases, and 10 bases had no gene match. The DNA of the CDR3 is TGTGCCAGCACCCCAGGGGGGGCAAGGAATGAAAAACTGTTTTTT. It specifies CASTPGGARNEKLFF.

This clonotype was observed many times. This chain connects TRBV5-8 to TRBJ1-6, with 11 positions matching TRBD1. The CDR3 has 15 amino acids. The ends lost 4 bases at V and 9 bases at J; junction bases unmatched: 6. CDR1 and CDR2 from the germline V gene are SGHTS and YDEGEE. The CDR3 region is CASSPRTGGSSPLHF. The DNA for the CDR3 is TGTGCCAGCAGCCCCAGGACAGGGGGCTCTTCACCCCTCCACTTT.

This clonotype has ten or more counts. The J gene is TRBJ2-5, the V gene TRBV29-1; D is perhaps TRBD2 (6 bases). V lost 6 bases and J 2 bases, leaving 19 bases between the germline ends. This CDR3 has 15 residues. Germline loops: CDR1 SQVTM, CDR2 ANQGSEA. CDR3 sequence (DNA): TGCAGCGTCCTACCCCGCGCTAGCGAACAAGAGACCCAGTACTTC. It codes for CSVLPRASEQETQYF.

The table lists this clonotype with many counts. The V call is TRBV11-2, the J call TRBJ2-5, with 8 bases matching TRBD2. The CDR3 length is 15 residues. Trimming cost V 5 bases and J 1 base; bases outside gene matches: 6. CDR1 is SGHAT and CDR2 is FQNNGV in the germline V gene. The DNA of the CDR3 is TGTGCCAGCAGCCCTTCGGGGGGGGGCCAAGAGACCCAGTACTTC. This encodes CASSPSGGGQETQYF.

This CDR3 is CASNLHTRGTYNEQFF. CDR3 in DNA: TGTGCCAGCAACTTACACACCAGGGGTACCTACAATGAGCAGTTCTTC. The V call is TRBV6-1, the J call TRBJ2-1; D is perhaps TRBD1 (6 bases). Germline V gives CDR1 MNHNS, CDR2 SASEGT. The CDR3 contains 16 residues. Trimming removed 7 bases at V and 2 bases at J, with 18 bases between.

This clonotype was counted many times. V is TRBV30 and J is TRBJ2-1; 9 bases agree with TRBD2. The CDR3 spans 15 residues. Germline V gene sequence: CDR1 GTSNPN, CDR2 SVGIG (reference sequence). Trimming cost V 3 bases and J 2 bases; bases outside gene matches: 5. The CDR3 loop reads CAWSQRGVPYNEQFF. The DNA of the CDR3 is TGTGCCTGGAGCCAGCGGGGGGTCCCCTACAATGAGCAGTTCTTC.

This chain links TRBV18 with TRBJ2-3; TRBD1 matches at 10 bases. The germline V gene has CDR1 KGHSH and CDR2 LQKENI. The CDR3 covers 15 residues. J gave up 6 bases and V 6 bases, and 9 bases lay outside the gene matches. The CDR3 region has the DNA TGTGCCAGCTCGCCAACGGGGGGACAGGGGGATACGCAGTATTTT. It yields the protein CASSPTGGQGDTQYF.